This T cell receptor (beta chain) derives from a study of response to subunit inactivated influenza vaccine. Points from the study as a whole: The authors suggested that every seasonal influenza vaccination recruits few new T cells.

Using its own MiXCR run on the RT-PCR reads, TCRdb lists one record per CDR3 protein. The sample yields 300,000 to 350,000 distinct CDR3 sequences, roughly 22% seen once. The CDR3 has 11 residues. The V gene lost 3 bases and the J gene lost 6 bases, with 6 bases spanning the gap. This clonotype has only a few counts. Its antigen is currently unknown. The chain joins TRBV12-3 or TRBV12-4 to TRBJ2-7, with a tentative D call TRBD2 (5 bases). The sequenced sample was PBMCs from blood, obtained less than 22 months after vaccination. The receptor was derived from a man aged 50 to 69 who received an inactivated influenza vaccine. The CDR3 loop is CASSLGSEQYF. The CDR3 nucleotides are TGTGCCAGCAGTTTGGGGAGCGAGCAGTACTTC.